This is a list of T cell receptor beta chains from one sample in a study of cytomegalovirus exposure and HLA in healthy donors. Some clones are missing from TCRdb's copy, which holds only in-frame ones; the method was immunoSEQ multiplex PCR. The data hold 150,000 to 200,000 clones, with around 81% observed a single time. Material: PBMCs. The receptors here all came from a man between 18 and 29 years old in good health and CMV-seronegative. Each CDR3 is given with its conserved first and last residue. Fields, in order: CDR3 length, clone size, D gene, V gene, J gene, CDR3 protein, CDR3 DNA. The D gene is left open where the match is weak. Not every row has a clone size; where given, it reads once, few, many or a size class.

>14|-|TRBD1|TRBV4-3|TRBJ2-7
CASSAGTGSYEQYF
TGCGCCAGCAGTGCCGGGACAGGGTCCTACGAGCAGTACTTC
>16|-|TRBD2|TRBV4-3|TRBJ2-7
CASSQEGLARVYEQYF
TGCGCCAGCAGCCAAGAGGGACTAGCGAGAGTCTACGAGCAGTACTTC
>12|-|-|TRBV13|TRBJ2-1
CASSPHSNEQFF
TGTGCCAGCAGCCCCCATTCCAATGAGCAGTTCTTC
>16|-|-|TRBV7-9|TRBJ2-2
CASSLEVSPNTGELFF
TGTGCCAGCAGCTTAGAGGTTAGCCCAAACACCGGGGAGCTGTTTTTT
>17|-|-|TRBV4-3|TRBJ2-5
CASSQEFSSRYQETQYF
TGCGCCAGCAGCCAAGAATTTTCTTCGAGGTACCAAGAGACCCAGTACTTC
>14|-|-|TRBV7-2|TRBJ1-2
CASSSNTGINGYTF
TGTGCCAGCAGCTCAAATACAGGGATCAATGGCTACACCTTC
>13|-|-|TRBV11-2|TRBJ1-5
CASSLDRAQPQHF
TGTGCCAGCAGCTTAGACAGGGCTCAGCCCCAGCATTTT
>15|once|TRBD1|TRBV18|TRBJ1-4
CASSQGQAGNEKLFF
TGTGCCAGCTCCCAAGGACAGGCGGGGAATGAAAAACTGTTTTTT
>17|once|-|TRBV27|TRBJ2-6
CASSLWGPQSGANVLTF
TGTGCCAGCAGTTTATGGGGCCCCCAATCTGGGGCCAACGTCCTGACTTTC
>13|few|TRBD2|TRBV7-3|TRBJ2-1
CASSLTSGSSPFF
TGTGCCAGCAGCTTAACTAGCGGGAGTTCCCCGTTCTTC
>16|-|-|TRBV28|TRBJ1-4
CASSTDGGAANEKLFF
TGTGCCAGCAGTACCGACGGTGGGGCAGCTAATGAAAAACTGTTTTTT
>14|-|TRBD1|TRBV29-1|TRBJ1-1
CSVAGRQGNTEAFF
TGCAGCGTTGCGGGTAGACAGGGGAACACTGAAGCTTTCTTT
>20|-|-|TRBV5-1|TRBJ2-5
CASSFGSGTRQIRYQETQYF
TGCGCCAGCAGCTTTGGATCGGGGACAAGGCAGATTAGGTACCAAGAGACCCAGTACTTC
>16|-|TRBD2|TRBV27|TRBJ2-2
CASSLSGLAGTGELFF
TGTGCCAGCAGTTTATCGGGACTAGCTGGCACCGGGGAGCTGTTTTTT
>15|-|-|TRBV19|TRBJ2-7
CASTPGVASSYEQYF
TGTGCCAGTACTCCGGGGGTAGCGTCCTCCTACGAGCAGTACTTC